This T cell receptor (beta chain) was retrieved from a study of shared clonotypes between healthy human individuals (dated by TCRdb to 2019 to 2021). For the study in its entirety: A few men and a couple of women, aged 18 to 49 years, made up the cohort. Per donor, three plates each were used for CD4 naive and CD4 memory, two for CD8 naive, and one for CD8 memory. To estimate repertoire size and how much clonotype sharing occurs between individuals, the study deeply sequenced the blood TCR repertoires of 4 to 6 healthy adults. To increase sequencing depth and limit assay-specific biases, different laboratories used diverse techniques to prepare libraries and sequence TCR repertoires. Between about 0.8 and 9.5 billion PBMCs per donor were obtained by leukapheresis.

Using the deep immunoSEQ assay, multiplex PCR amplified TCR CDR3 regions from genomic DNA. Extracted genomic DNA from each cell subset was spread evenly across all wells of several immunoSEQ 96-well plates, with each plate serving as a replicate. For sorted subsets, each replicate PCR was loaded with approximately 200 ng genomic DNA, equivalent to about 33,000 T cell genomes. Purified libraries were measured with a Qubit 3.0 fluorometer, size-checked on a Bioanalyzer 2100, and measured again with the KAPA Library Quantification kit. A separate single-read 150-cycle Illumina NextSeq 550 flow cell was used to sequence each immunoSEQ 96-well plate. The original methods were these. Because the immunoSEQ output held only junctional sequences and lacked quality scores, the filtering could not match the filtering applied to full-length reads. Sequences were annotated with PyIR, a Python wrapper for IgBLAST v1.9, using IMGT germline references to assign V/J genes and CDR3. Reads were removed for weak V/J assignments (E-value above 1e-6), missing CDR3, stop codons, out-of-frame junctions, or ambiguous translated residues. V3J clonotypes were defined as sequences sharing an identical inferred V gene, J gene, and CDR3 amino acid sequence. To compute the percentage overlap between repertoires, the number of shared unique clonotypes was divided by the size of the smaller repertoire. Three approaches were used to assess repertoire richness: RTK rarefaction, the Chao1 estimator, and Recon v2.1 estimates of unobserved clonotypes. OLGA was used to compute generation probabilities for all TCRbeta clonotypes that the gDNA method yielded from a handful of donors. TCRdb retrieved this table from immuneACCESS and kept in-frame rearrangements only. Not all clones are present; in checked studies, unresolved V genes account for under half, and no reason is known for the remainder. The V and J calls and clone size were taken over from that table, and D and trimming were inferred from the DNA. For this sample there are around 550,000 clones; 85% to 95% appear just once. The ten largest clones take up around 0.12% of the sample.

This clone has only one observation. Its antigen is unknown. Base qualities are not recorded, but no much larger clone differs from it by a single base. CD8 naive samples were obtained by positive selection for CCR7 among CD45RO-negative cells, yielding a CD45RA+CCR7+ population from which TemRA cells were excluded. The donors were healthy, HIV-negative adults who had no recently reported acute infections or vaccinations. Every donor was a Caucasian adult residing in Nashville, Tennessee, USA. Blood was collected by leukapheresis, and PBMCs were isolated by Ficoll-Histopaque density gradient centrifugation and then cryopreserved in liquid nitrogen vapor phase. Analytical flow cytometry was used to check the purity and quantity of each magnetically sorted T cell population. Each sorted fraction had its genomic DNA isolated and then quantified by UV absorbance on a Nanodrop 2000c. General findings and caveats noted by the study authors: Sampling was restricted to blood, and TCR repertoires in tissue are likely to differ from TCR repertoires in blood. Naive subsets generally had larger estimated clonotype richness than memory subsets. Based on pairwise subsampling, the degree of clonotype sharing among donors was expected to be affected by sequencing depth. When a handful of donors were compared, the shared fraction of clonotypes was around 5% for naive CD4, 3% to 4% for naive CD8, 2% to 2.5% for memory CD4, and less than 0.5% for memory CD8. Because the study included only a small number of donors, the genetic and exposure-history diversity represented was limited. Clonotypes shared by all four sorted-subset donors showed higher generation probabilities than non-shared clonotypes. Rarefaction of sorted-subset datasets indicated incomplete sequencing despite the large sequencing depth.

Sequenced: naive CD8+ T cells sorted from blood. In the paper's terms, the cell subset or site label means: CD45RA+CCR7+. The clonotype comes from a woman younger than 45 in good health.

The DNA sequence is TGTGCCAGCAGTCCGGGACAGGGCTCCTACGAGCAGTACTTC. Its coded protein is CASSPGQGSYEQYF. In this chain, TRBV2 is recombined with TRBJ2-7, and 9 junctional nucleotides match TRBD1. Inclusive of the bounding cysteine and phenylalanine, the CDR3 is 14 residues long. Only the CDR3 DNA stays, 42 bases, in frame from base 1. Sequences SNHLY (CDR1) and FYNNEI (CDR2) are obtained from the germline V gene. Trimmed from V: 5 bases; trimmed from J: 0 bases; junction bases lacking a gene match: 2.